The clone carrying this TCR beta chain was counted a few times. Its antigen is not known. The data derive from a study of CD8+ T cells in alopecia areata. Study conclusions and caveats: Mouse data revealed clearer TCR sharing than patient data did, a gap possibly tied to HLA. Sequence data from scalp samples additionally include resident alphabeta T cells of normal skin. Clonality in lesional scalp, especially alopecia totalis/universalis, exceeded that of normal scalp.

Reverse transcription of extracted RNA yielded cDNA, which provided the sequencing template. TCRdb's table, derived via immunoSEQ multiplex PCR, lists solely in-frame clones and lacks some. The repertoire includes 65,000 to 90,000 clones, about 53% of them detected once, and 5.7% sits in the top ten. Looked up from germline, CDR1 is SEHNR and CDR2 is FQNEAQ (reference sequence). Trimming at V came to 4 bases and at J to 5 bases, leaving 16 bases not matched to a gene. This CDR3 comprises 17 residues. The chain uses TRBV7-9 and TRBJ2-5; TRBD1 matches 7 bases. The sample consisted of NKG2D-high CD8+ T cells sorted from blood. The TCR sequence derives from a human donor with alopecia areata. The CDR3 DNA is TGTGCCAGCAGCTCATCCCTCGTGGTCGGGACAGTGGAGACCCAGTACTTC. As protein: CASSSSLVVGTVETQYF.